The clone carrying this TCR beta chain was detected only a few times. Looked up from germline, CDR1 is MNHNS and CDR2 is SASEGT. The CDR3 length is 15 residues. J was trimmed by 6 bases and V by 7 bases; bases with no gene match: 9. Here immunoSEQ multiplex PCR was the method, and the copy in TCRdb shows in-frame clones only, minus some. The sample shows some 120,000 clones, under 90% of them seen only once. This record comes from a study of cytomegalovirus exposure and HLA in healthy donors. Specimen: PBMCs. This clonotype was obtained from a young woman in good health and CMV-seronegative. The chain is built from TRBV6-1 and TRBJ2-1; 10 bases line up with TRBD2. The CDR3 loop is CASNVGLAAVNEQFF. CDR3 coding DNA: TGTGCCAGCAACGTAGGACTAGCGGCTGTCAATGAGCAGTTCTTC.